Shown below are 23 T cell receptor beta chains from a single sample sequenced in a study of T cell repertoires in cytomegalovirus infection. TCRdb reprocessed the reads with MiXCR, giving one entry per CDR3 protein. The data contain 200,000 to 300,000 distinct CDR3 sequences, around 12% of them singletons. Sequenced: PBMCs. The receptors were sampled from a human donor in good health (CMV status not recorded). Some clones in this sample may be carry-over from other donors' samples.

The rearrangement joins TRBV19 to TRBJ1-1; no clear D gene. This CDR3 is 13 amino acids long. The germline V gene has CDR1 LNHDA and CDR2 SQIVND (reference sequence). V was trimmed by 4 bases and J by 4 bases, leaving 10 bases between them. The CDR3: CASSTRGGTEAFF. The CDR3 DNA sequence: TGTGCCAGTAGTACCAGAGGAGGCACTGAAGCTTTCTTT. The full variable domain, its missing parts supplied by reference TRBV19 and TRBJ1-1, is DGGITQSPKYLFRKEGQNVTLSCEQNLNHDAMYWYRQDPGQGLRLIYYSQIVNDFQKGDIAEGYSVSREKKESFPLTVTSAQKNPTAFYLCASSTRGGTEAFFGQGTRLTVV.

This clonotype occurred many times. V and J are TRBV7-2 and TRBJ2-7; D is ambiguous. Germline V gene lookup returns CDR1 SGHTA and CDR2 FQGNSA. Trimming left V 3 bases short and J 6 bases short, with 15 bases between. The CDR3 is 14 residues long. This CDR3 reads CASSFDTSRAEQYF. In nucleotides, the CDR3 is TGTGCCAGCAGCTTTGACACTTCTAGGGCCGAGCAGTACTTC.

This clonotype has ten or more counts. V and J are TRBV6-5 and TRBJ1-3; D unclear. The CDR3 loop spans 14 amino acids. V was pared by 5 bases and J by 9 bases, with 17 bases between. Germline V CDR1 and CDR2: MNHEY, SVGAGI. The CDR3 loop is CASSPDTGGITIYF. DNA for the CDR3: TGTGCCAGCAGTCCTGACACCGGCGGCATCACCATATATTTT.

The chain is built from TRBV4-3 and TRBJ1-5; D unclear. CDR3 length: 13 residues. Germline V gene lookup returns CDR1 LGHNA and CDR2 YSLEER. The germline V and J ends were trimmed by 0 bases and 11 bases, with 11 bases remaining between them. The CDR3 reads CASSQELGESQHF. In nucleotides, the CDR3 is TGCGCCAGCAGCCAAGAGCTTGGAGAGTCCCAGCATTTT.

This clonotype was recorded a few times. The genes are TRBV7-9 and TRBJ2-3; D not resolved. In germline, CDR1 is SEHNR, CDR2 FQNEAQ (reference sequence). The V end was cut by 6 bases, the J end by 6 bases, with 10 bases between. The CDR3 covers 12 residues. The CDR3 DNA follows: TGTGCCAGCAGGGGATGGCGGGATACGCAGTATTTT. Protein sequence: CASRGWRDTQYF.

The gene calls are TRBV5-6 and TRBJ1-2; 9 bases are shared with TRBD1. Trimming took 5 bases from V and 9 from J; bases not matched to a gene: 14. The CDR3 is 15 amino acids. Germline assignment: CDR1 SGHDT and CDR2 YYEEEE. CDR3 amino acids: CASSRGQGANHSYTF. CDR3 in DNA: TGTGCCAGCAGTCGGGGACAGGGAGCTAACCATAGCTACACCTTC.

V and J are TRBV29-1 and TRBJ1-2; no definite D call. The CDR3 has 12 amino acids. Germline V gene sequence: CDR1 SQVTM, CDR2 ANQGSEA. V dropped 5 bases and J dropped 2 bases, with 9 bases sitting between them. The CDR3 DNA reads as TGCAGCGTTACAGAGAGCAACTATGGCTACACCTTC. This codes for CSVTESNYGYTF.

In its sample, this clonotype was seen a few times. The CDR3 is CASTQTYEQYF. The CDR3 DNA sequence: TGTGCCAGCACACAGACCTACGAGCAGTACTTC. This sequence joins TRBV2 and TRBJ2-7; no clear D gene. CDR3 size: 11 residues. Trimming left V 7 bases short and J 2 bases short, with 6 bases between. Per germline, CDR1 SNHLY and CDR2 FYNNEI.

A few counts support this clonotype. This chain uses TRBV27 with TRBJ2-1; tentative D call: TRBD2 (6 bases). Trimming took off 5 bases at V and 0 bases at J, with 8 bases between the two ends. Germline V gene data show CDR1 as MNHEY and CDR2 as SMNVEV (reference sequence). The CDR3 has 14 amino acids. CDR3 residues: CASSGGNSYNEQFF. The CDR3 bases are TGTGCCAGCAGTGGAGGGAACTCCTACAATGAGCAGTTCTTC.

The J gene is TRBJ2-5, the V gene TRBV29-1; D remains ambiguous. CDR3 size: 10 residues. The germline gives CDR1 SQVTM, CDR2 ANQGSEA. V lost 7 bases and J lost 5, with 8 bases in between. The CDR3 DNA reads TGCAGCGCTGAGTGGGAGACCCAGTACTTC. Translation gives CSAEWETQYF.

This clonotype was counted at least ten times. One end of the junction does not line up with germline, which may come from a read error. The chain uses TRBV6-1 and TRBJ1-1; maybe TRBD1 (5 bases). From germline, CDR1 is MNHNS and CDR2 SASEGT. The CDR3 runs to 12 residues. In nucleotides, the CDR3 is TGTGCCAGCAGTGAATTCGGTCGGGGCTTACTCTTT. Its translation: CASSEFGRGLLF.

The chain employs TRBV28 and TRBJ1-1; D ambiguous. CDR3 length: 14 residues. Trimming shortened V by 1 base and J by 1 base, and 7 bases separated the two germline ends. In germline, CDR1 is MDHEN, CDR2 SYDVKM. The CDR3 coding sequence is TGTGCCAGCAGTTTATTCTCACCGAACACTGAAGCTTTCTTT. Protein sequence: CASSLFSPNTEAFF.

The chain has TRBV5-1 and TRBJ2-1; 11 nucleotides agree with TRBD2. Germline V gene lookup returns CDR1 SGHRS and CDR2 YFSETQ. With 4 bases clipped from V and 1 base from J, the junction kept 13 bases outside the gene matches. This CDR3 is built from 19 residues. DNA of the CDR3: TGCGCCAGCAGCGGCCGGGGACTAGCGGAAGCGATATCCTACAATGAGCAGTTCTTC. It encodes CASSGRGLAEAISYNEQFF.

This clonotype was found many times. The chain uses TRBV5-1 and TRBJ1-1; no firm D call. The germline V gene encodes CDR1 SGHRS and CDR2 YFSETQ. The CDR3 consists of 14 residues. V was clipped by 5 bases and J by 0 bases, with 11 bases between them. CDR3 sequence (DNA): TGCGCCAGCAGTTCAGCAGGAATGAACACTGAAGCTTTCTTT. Protein product: CASSSAGMNTEAFF. The entire variable domain, with the rest obtained from reference TRBV5-1 and TRBJ1-1, is as follows: KAGVTQTPRYLIKTRGQQVTLSCSPISGHRSVSWYQQTPGQGLQFLFEYFSETQRNKGNFPGRFSGRQFSNSRSEMNVSTLELGDSALYLCASSSAGMNTEAFFGQGTRLTVV.

The chain has TRBV6-2 or TRBV6-3 and TRBJ1-1; D unresolved. Germline CDR1 and CDR2: MNHEY and SVGEGT. The V end was cut by 2 bases, the J end by 11 bases, with 15 bases between. The CDR3 runs to 13 residues. The CDR3: CASSYTETAPAFF. The CDR3 DNA is TGTGCCAGCAGTTACACCGAGACCGCCCCCGCTTTCTTT.

This clonotype showed up many times. The CDR3 sequence: CASSLGASTGYEQFF. CDR3 nucleotides: TGTGCCAGCAGCTTAGGAGCAAGTACAGGTTATGAGCAGTTCTTC. The chain employs TRBV7-2 and TRBJ2-1; TRBD1 is a possible D gene (5 bases). The CDR3 has 15 residues. Deletions cut 1 base from V and 8 bases from J, with 15 bases between. Germline loops: CDR1 SGHTA, CDR2 FQGNSA.

This clonotype was recorded at least ten times. The gene calls are TRBV7-2 and TRBJ2-3; 7 positions agree with TRBD2. CDR1 and CDR2 (germline): SGHTA, FQGNSA. This CDR3 has 16 residues. Trimming cost V 1 base and J 5 bases; bases outside gene matches: 9. CDR3 sequence reads: CASSLEDRAGIDTQYF. The CDR3 bases are TGTGCCAGCAGCTTAGAGGATCGAGCGGGGATAGATACGCAGTATTTT.

Many counts were recorded for this clonotype. The chain joins TRBV7-2 to TRBJ2-1, with unresolved D. CDR1 and CDR2 (germline): SGHTA, FQGNSA. Trimming shortened V by 3 bases and J by 2 bases, and 8 bases separated the two germline ends. CDR3 length: 14 residues. This CDR3 is CASSFGEAYNEQFF. The CDR3 bases are TGTGCCAGCAGCTTCGGTGAAGCCTACAATGAGCAGTTCTTC.

This clonotype was observed a single time. The chain links TRBV5-1 to TRBJ2-1; D call uncertain. This CDR3 is built from 13 residues. V lost 1 base to trimming and J lost 5 bases, with 7 bases between them. CDR1 SGHRS and CDR2 YFSETQ come from the germline V gene. For the CDR3, the DNA is TGCGCCAGCAGCTTGACCGGTGACAATGAGCAGTTCTTC. It specifies CASSLTGDNEQFF.

The chain joins TRBV5-6 to TRBJ2-1; 10 nucleotides line up with TRBD2. Trimming took 5 bases from V and 5 from J; bases not matched to a gene: 7. The CDR3 runs 15 residues. Germline CDR1 and CDR2: SGHDT and YYEEEE. The CDR3, as DNA: TGTGCCAGCAGATCCGGGACTAGCGTAAACAATGAGCAGTTCTTC. Amino acid sequence: CASRSGTSVNNEQFF. The variable domain in full, with the rest retrieved from reference TRBV5-6 and TRBJ2-1, is DAGVTQSPTHLIKTRGQQVTLRCSPKSGHDTVSWYQQALGQGPQFIFQYYEEEERQRGNFPDRFSGHQFPNYSSELNVNALLLGDSALYLCASRSGTSVNNEQFFGPGTRLTVL.

This clonotype was recorded at least ten times. The rearrangement joins TRBV19 to TRBJ1-2; D may be TRBD1 (5 bases). From germline, CDR1 is LNHDA and CDR2 SQIVND (reference sequence). The CDR3 has 13 residues. The V gene lost 10 bases and the J gene lost 4 bases, with 16 bases spanning the gap. This CDR3 reads CATLGGTGYGYTF. CDR3 in DNA: TGTGCCACCCTCGGAGGGACCGGCTATGGCTACACCTTC.

This clonotype was seen at least ten times. The chain joins TRBV7-2 to TRBJ1-1, with D tentatively TRBD1 (6 bases). CDR3 size: 15 residues. From germline, CDR1 is SGHTA and CDR2 FQGNSA. Trimming left V 5 bases short and J 5 bases short, with 18 bases between. The CDR3 spells CASSPGGQGRTEAFF. The CDR3 DNA sequence: TGTGCCAGCAGCCCCGGGGGGCAGGGACGGACTGAAGCTTTCTTT.

There are a few counts of this clonotype. The chain carries TRBV29-1 and TRBJ1-4, with D tentatively TRBD1 (6 bases). CDR1 is SQVTM, CDR2 ANQGSEA, per germline. The CDR3 loop spans 14 amino acids. The V and J ends lost 5 bases and 7 bases respectively, with 17 bases between them. CDR3 protein: CSVSSTGVGEKLFF. The CDR3 nucleotides are TGCAGCGTTTCGTCGACAGGAGTGGGTGAAAAACTGTTTTTT.